This entry lists 28 T cell receptor beta chains sequenced from one sample in a study of T cells in Graves' hyperthyroidism and ophthalmopathy (dated by TCRdb to between 2019 and 2020). Library preparation employed multiplex PCR. Sequencer: Illumina HiSeq 2000. Amplification of TCR beta CDR3 regions was carried out from RNA transcripts. The first round of RT-PCR for the TCR CDR3 was performed with the HTBI primer set and the Qiagen OneStep RT-PCR kit. The raw public reads went through TCRdb reprocessing: fastp at Q25, MiXCR clone calling, in-frame beta chains kept. Each CDR3 protein appears once, grouped with its most common genes and DNA. This sample has around 540,000 distinct CDR3 sequences in its table, and 46% of those were observed once. The ten largest clones take up about 7.9% of the sample. Sequenced: peripheral blood or thyroid tissue (not recorded which). Receptors were obtained from a woman between 18 and 29 years old with Graves' hyperthyroidism. Donor details come from another sample of the same person, matched by shared clones.

This clonotype has only one observation. CDR3 nucleotide sequence: TGCAGTGCTAGCGGTGGAATGACCTACGAGCAGTACTTC. It specifies CSASGGMTYEQYF. The gene calls are TRBV20-1 and TRBJ2-7; D uncertain. Trimming removed 3 bases at V and 2 bases at J, with 11 bases between. The CDR3 is 13 amino acids. Germline V gene lookup returns CDR1 DFQATT and CDR2 SNEGSKA (reference sequence).

This clonotype was recorded once. Since a much larger clone is just one base distant, this may be a read error. V gene TRBV7-2 combines with J gene TRBJ1-2; 8 bases are shared with TRBD1. CDR1 is SGHTA, CDR2 FQGNSA, per germline. This CDR3 is built from 14 residues. The CDR3 region has the DNA TGTGCCAGCAGTCTTCAGGGACAGGCCCATCGCTACGCCTTC. It is translated as CASSLQGQAHRYAF.

The chain links TRBV2 to TRBJ2-2; maybe TRBD2 (5 bases). The CDR3 has 14 amino acids. Per germline, CDR1 SNHLY and CDR2 FYNNEI. V gave up 6 bases and J gave up 2 bases, with 10 bases separating them. The DNA of the CDR3 is TGTGCCAGCAGACCCACTAGAAACACCGGGGAGCTGTTTTTT. As protein: CASRPTRNTGELFF.

In its sample, this clonotype was seen a few times. The V call is TRBV14, the J call TRBJ1-2; D is uncertain. This CDR3 comprises 14 residues. Germline V gives CDR1 SGHDN, CDR2 FVKESK. V lost 5 bases, J lost 5 bases, and 15 bases lay in between. CDR3 loop: CASSTHGMTYGYTF. In nucleotides, the CDR3 is TGTGCCAGCAGCACCCACGGGATGACTTATGGCTACACCTTC.

This clonotype was seen a handful of times. The chain carries TRBV2 and TRBJ1-1; TRBD1 matches 11 bases. V lost 6 bases to trimming and J lost 3 bases; unmatched junction nucleotides: 12. CDR3 length equals 17 residues. Per the germline V gene, CDR1 is SNHLY and CDR2 is FYNNEI. The CDR3 protein is CASSLPGQGGRDTEAFF. Written as DNA, the CDR3 is TGTGCCAGCAGCTTACCGGGACAGGGGGGACGAGACACTGAAGCTTTCTTT.

This clonotype appeared many times. The CDR3 DNA sequence: TGTGCCAGCAGCTTGGACAGGGGGCGAGGCTACACCTTC. Translation gives CASSLDRGRGYTF. The chain uses TRBV7-2 and TRBJ1-2; the match to TRBD1 covers 11 bases. Germline-derived CDR1 and CDR2 are SGHTA and FQGNSA. V dropped 3 bases and J dropped 8; count of bases not matched to a gene: 2. The CDR3 spans 13 residues.

Points on this clonotype: A much larger clone lies a single base off, so this may be a read error. This sequence joins TRBV5-1 and TRBJ2-6, with D unclear. CDR3 length: 15 residues. Germline lookup yields CDR1 SGHRS and CDR2 YFSETQ. The CDR3 here is CDSSPSLAGANVLTF. CDR3 DNA: TGCGACAGCAGCCCAAGCTTAGCCGGGGCCAACGTCCTGACTTTC.

The chain combines TRBV11-1 with TRBJ2-3; 11 bases match TRBD2. CDR1 and CDR2 from the germline V gene are SGHAT and FQDESV (reference sequence). The CDR3 covers 16 residues. The V segment lost 3 bases and the J segment 2 bases; nucleotides outside the gene matches: 4. The CDR3 protein is CASSFPSGRITDTQYF. For the CDR3, the DNA is TGTGCCAGCAGCTTCCCTAGCGGGAGGATCACAGATACGCAGTATTTT.

This chain connects TRBV11-2 to TRBJ1-5, with 11 bases identical to TRBD1. The CDR3 contains 15 residues. CDR1 is SGHAT, CDR2 FQNNGV, per germline. The junction had 3 bases not matched to a gene; V was cut back by 2 bases and J by 6 bases. The CDR3 bases are TGTGCCAGCAGCTTACGGACAGGGGGCGGTCAGCCCCAGCATTTT. This gives the protein CASSLRTGGGQPQHF.

This chain uses TRBV9 with TRBJ1-1, with TRBD1 identical over 8 bases. Germline V gene data show CDR1 as SGDLS and CDR2 as YYNGEE. Trimming took 2 bases from V and 10 from J; bases not matched to a gene: 7. The CDR3 contains 13 residues. The CDR3 loop reads CASSVDRGKGAFF. CDR3 in DNA: TGTGCCAGCAGCGTCGACAGGGGCAAAGGAGCTTTCTTT. Filled out from reference TRBV9 and TRBJ1-1, the complete variable domain reads DSGVTQTPKHLITATGQRVTLRCSPRSGDLSVYWYQQSLDQGLQFLIQYYNGEERAKGNILERFSAQQFPDLHSELNLSSLELGDSALYFCASSVDRGKGAFFGQGTRLTVV.

This clonotype has more than one count but fewer than ten. V is TRBV9 and J is TRBJ1-5; D is ambiguous. Trimming stripped 0 bases from V and 3 bases from J, with 10 bases between. The CDR3 is 15 residues long. The germline gives CDR1 SGDLS, CDR2 YYNGEE. The CDR3 sequence is CASSVGPQLNQPQHF. CDR3 bases: TGTGCCAGCAGCGTAGGGCCCCAGCTCAATCAGCCCCAGCATTTT.

V gene TRBV7-9 combines with J gene TRBJ1-6; no clear D gene. CDR1 is SEHNR, CDR2 FQNEAQ, per germline (reference sequence). V lost 4 bases to trimming and J lost 9 bases, with 13 bases between them. The length of the CDR3 is 14 residues. The CDR3 spells CASSSEGFSSPLHF. Here the CDR3 DNA reads TGTGCCAGCAGCTCGGAGGGTTTCTCTTCACCCCTCCACTTT. The variable domain in full, completed from reference TRBV7-9 and TRBJ1-6, reads DTGVSQNPRHKITKRGQNVTFRCDPISEHNRLYWYRQTLGQGPEFLTYFQNEAQLEKSRLLSDRFSAERPKGSFSTLEIQRTEQGDSAMYLCASSSEGFSSPLHFGNGTRLTVT.

The J gene is TRBJ2-7, the V gene TRBV24-1, with TRBD1 identical over 10 bases. This CDR3 comprises 13 residues. V lost 6 bases and J lost 5; bases outside the gene matches: 3. The germline CDR1 and CDR2 sequences are KGHDR and SFDVKD. CDR3 region: CATSPTGGNEQYF. CDR3 nucleotide sequence: TGTGCCACCAGTCCGACAGGGGGCAACGAGCAGTACTTC.

In its sample, this clonotype was seen a few times. V gene TRBV11-2 combines with J gene TRBJ2-7; no clear D gene. Per germline, CDR1 SGHAT and CDR2 FQNNGV. The length of the CDR3 is 12 residues. Trimming stripped 5 bases from V and 4 bases from J, with 9 bases between. CDR3 residues: CASSRRLYEQYF. CDR3 coding DNA: TGTGCCAGCAGCCGGCGACTTTACGAGCAGTACTTC.

This rearrangement joins TRBV20-1 to TRBJ1-2; a weak D match, TRBD1 (5 bases). Trimming stripped 6 bases from V and 5 bases from J, with 19 bases between. The CDR3 spans 14 residues. Germline lookup yields CDR1 DFQATT and CDR2 SNEGSKA (reference sequence). CDR3 in amino acids: CSAPGMGRRYGYTF. The CDR3 region has the DNA TGCAGTGCCCCGGGGATGGGACGCCGGTATGGCTACACCTTC.

CDR3 DNA: TGTGCCAGCAGCCAAGAAAAGACAGTCCCGAACACTGAAGCTTTCTTT. Amino acid sequence: CASSQEKTVPNTEAFF. The chain uses TRBV7-2 and TRBJ1-1; weak D call: TRBD1 (5 bases). Trimming pared 5 bases from V and 1 base from J, leaving 17 bases between. This CDR3 contains 16 residues. Germline CDR1 SGHTA, CDR2 FQGNSA.

Of note for this clonotype: The conserved phenylalanine or tryptophan is not found at the CDR3 terminus, so this likely reflects a read error. The chain employs TRBV12-3 or TRBV12-4 and TRBJ1-5; 7 nucleotides match TRBD1. This CDR3 spans 14 amino acids. V dropped 6 bases and J dropped 6; count of bases not matched to a gene: 8. Here the CDR3 DNA reads TGTGCCAGCAGCAAAGACAGGGCCGGTCAGCCCCAGCATTCT. Residues: CASSKDRAGQPQHS.

The chain uses TRBV14 and TRBJ2-7; no firm D call. TRBJ2-1 explains the end of the DNA better; the J call may be wrong. The CDR3 sequence is 12 residues long. The germline V gene has CDR1 SGHDN and CDR2 FVKESK. For the CDR3, the DNA is TGTGCCAGCAGCCAGCCGACTGGTGAGCAGTTCTTC. Its protein is CASSQPTGEQFF.

The chain employs TRBV11-3 and TRBJ1-2; D is unclear. Germline CDR1 reads SGHNT; CDR2 reads YENEEA. Trimming pared 5 bases from V and 3 bases from J, leaving 16 bases between. This CDR3 has 15 residues. CDR3 nucleotides: TGTGCCAGCAGCCCGCGGGTGGTGGCCGACTATGGCTACACCTTC. Translating it yields CASSPRVVADYGYTF.

This chain links TRBV7-9 with TRBJ1-2, with 8 bases matching TRBD1. This CDR3 contains 14 residues. Trimming cost V 5 bases and J 7 bases; bases outside gene matches: 9. Germline V lookup: CDR1 SEHNR, CDR2 FQNEAQ (reference sequence). Here the CDR3 DNA reads TGTGCCAGCAGCCTACTCCGGACAGGGACTGGCTACACCTTC. This translates into CASSLLRTGTGYTF.

There are many counts of this clonotype. V gene TRBV24-1 combines with J gene TRBJ2-2; D gene ambiguous. This CDR3 is built from 11 residues. Germline V gene data show CDR1 as KGHDR and CDR2 as SFDVKD. The V gene lost 4 bases and the J gene lost 9 bases, with 5 bases spanning the gap. The CDR3 loop reads CATSEGWELFF. CDR3 nucleotides: TGTGCCACCAGTGAAGGTTGGGAGCTGTTTTTT.

This clonotype appeared once. A single base separates this from a much larger clone, so it may be a read error. The missing conserved phenylalanine or tryptophan at the end of this CDR3 makes a read error likely. The gene calls are TRBV2 and TRBJ1-1; D not resolved. Germline-derived CDR1 and CDR2 are SNHLY and FYNNEI. The V end was cut by 6 bases, the J end by 7 bases, with 6 bases between. The CDR3 length is 10 residues. The CDR3 sequence is CASRWGEAFL. The CDR3 region has the DNA TGTGCCAGCAGGTGGGGTGAAGCTTTCCTT.

The J gene is TRBJ2-2, the V gene TRBV10-3, with 7 bases fitting TRBD1. Germline CDR1 and CDR2: ENHRY and SYGVKD. The CDR3 is 16 residues long. The J segment lost 4 bases and the V segment lost 11 bases, leaving 16 bases of the junction unmatched. The DNA for the CDR3 is TGTGCCTCCCGAATGTGGCAGGGGGATGGCACCGGGGAGCTGTTTTTT. Protein: CASRMWQGDGTGELFF.

In its sample, this clonotype was seen many times. This chain connects TRBV2 to TRBJ2-5; the D gene is possibly TRBD2 (6 bases). The germline gives CDR1 SNHLY, CDR2 FYNNEI. Deletions cut 6 bases from V and 2 bases from J, with 13 bases between. The CDR3 has 14 amino acids. This CDR3 reads CASSRDSTQETQYF. CDR3 nucleotide sequence: TGTGCCAGCAGCCGGGACTCAACGCAAGAGACCCAGTACTTC.

In its sample, this clonotype was seen a few times. V usage is TRBV7-2 and J usage is TRBJ2-5; 11 positions match TRBD2. With 5 bases clipped from V and 5 bases from J, the junction kept 16 bases outside the gene matches. The CDR3 contains 18 residues. CDR1 is SGHTA, CDR2 FQGNSA, per germline. Here the CDR3 DNA reads TGTGCCAGCAGCCCGACATTAGCGGGAGGGCCGGAGGGGGAGACCCAGTACTTC. This codes for CASSPTLAGGPEGETQYF.

The chain joins TRBV7-9 to TRBJ1-4, with D possibly matching TRBD1 (5 bases). The CDR3 totals 15 residues. V lost 3 bases and J lost 0, with 8 bases in between. Per the germline V gene, CDR1 is SEHNR and CDR2 is FQNEAQ (reference sequence). In nucleotides, the CDR3 is TGTGCCAGCAGCTTTGGAGGGGCAACTAATGAAAAACTGTTTTTT. It codes for CASSFGGATNEKLFF.

This clonotype occurred a few times. The J gene is TRBJ2-2, the V gene TRBV5-6; D possibly uses TRBD1 or TRBD2 (5 bases each). CDR3 length equals 16 residues. CDR1 and CDR2 (germline): SGHDT, YYEEEE. Trimming cost V 0 bases and J 0 bases, with 9 bases left between them. The CDR3 is CASSLVGGSNTGELFF. CDR3 DNA: TGTGCCAGCAGCTTGGTTGGGGGATCGAACACCGGGGAGCTGTTTTTT.

The chain combines TRBV7-9 with TRBJ1-3; a weak D match, TRBD1 (5 bases). Trimming cost V 5 bases and J 0 bases, with 11 bases left between them. This CDR3 has 15 residues. The germline gives CDR1 SEHNR, CDR2 FQNEAQ (reference sequence). This CDR3 reads CASSAGGTSGNTIYF. The DNA of the CDR3 is TGTGCCAGCAGCGCAGGCGGGACCTCTGGAAACACCATATATTTT.